This T cell receptor (beta chain) was identified in a study of blood T cells in healthy people across ages. The authors ran a second PCR of about 6 to 11 cycles using a sample-barcoded 5' primer and a J-beta primer mix. Every sample gave at least 2.5 million paired-end reads containing CDR3. TCRdb reprocessed the 5' RACE reads with MiXCR, giving one entry per CDR3 protein. In the table there are some 760,000 distinct CDR3 sequences, approximately 25% of which are singletons. The CDR3 is 16 amino acids. The germline V gene has CDR1 SEHNR and CDR2 FQNEAQ (reference sequence). Peripheral blood was drawn, about 10 milliliters per donor. PBMCs were isolated at a quantity of at least 6 million per sample. These records were also assigned to another study, of T cells of mothers and their children.

The V gene is TRBV7-9, the J gene TRBJ2-5; the match to TRBD1 covers 7 bases. The better agreement between TRBJ2-7 and the DNA end casts doubt on the J call. Sequencing used blood. This sequence originates from a boy between 10 and 17 years old in good health. CDR3 sequence reads: CASSTHQRTGIGEQYF. The CDR3 nucleotides are TGTGCCAGCAGCACTCACCAGCGGACAGGCATCGGCGAGCAGTACTTC.